This T cell receptor (beta chain) was captured by sequencing in a study of T cell changes during pregnancy in multiple sclerosis. This table comes from immunoSEQ multiplex PCR, and its TCRdb copy is limited to in-frame clones, with some not included. The sample contains around 66,000 clones, roughly 91% of which appear only once. Germline V lookup: CDR1 SEHNR, CDR2 FQNEAQ (reference sequence). The CDR3 has 12 residues. The V and J ends lost 5 bases and 7 bases respectively, with 9 bases between them. This clonotype originated in a female donor in good health, enrolled as a control in a pregnancy study. Sequencing used peripheral blood, obtained after pregnancy. This chain joins TRBV7-9 and TRBJ2-1, with D possibly being TRBD1 (5 bases). The CDR3 here is CASSPPGNEQFF. CDR3 DNA sequence: TGTGCCAGCAGCCCACCAGGGAATGAGCAGTTCTTC.